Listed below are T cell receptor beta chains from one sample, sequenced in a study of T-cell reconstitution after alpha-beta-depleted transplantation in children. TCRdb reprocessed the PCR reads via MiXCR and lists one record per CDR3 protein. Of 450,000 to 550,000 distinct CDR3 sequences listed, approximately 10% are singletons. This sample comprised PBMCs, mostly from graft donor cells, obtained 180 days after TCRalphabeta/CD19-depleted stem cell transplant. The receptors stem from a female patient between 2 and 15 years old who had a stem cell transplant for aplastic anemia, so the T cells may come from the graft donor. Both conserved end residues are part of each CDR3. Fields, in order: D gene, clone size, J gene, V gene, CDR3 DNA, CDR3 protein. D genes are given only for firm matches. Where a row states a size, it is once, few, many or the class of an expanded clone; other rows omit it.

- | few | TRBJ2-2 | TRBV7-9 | TGTGCCAGCAGCGCCCCCGGGACTCACACCGGGGAGCTGTTTTTT | CASSAPGTHTGELFF
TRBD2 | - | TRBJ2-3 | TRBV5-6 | TGTGCCAGCAGCCCCGGGATAGGGACTAGCGGGAGTTCAGGGGACCGCACAGATACGCAGTATTTT | CASSPGIGTSGSSGDRTDTQYF
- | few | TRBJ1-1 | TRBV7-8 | TGTGCCAGCAGCTTAGTTTCGACCCCCCGGGGGACTGAAGCTTTCTTT | CASSLVSTPRGTEAFF
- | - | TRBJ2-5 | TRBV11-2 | TGTGCCAGCAGTTTCAGGAGTCCGGGACTTGGGGGAGAGACCCAGTACTTC | CASSFRSPGLGGETQYF
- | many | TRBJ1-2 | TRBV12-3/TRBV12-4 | TGTGCCAGCAGTCCCGGAACAGGGAGCTATGGCTACACCTTC | CASSPGTGSYGYTF
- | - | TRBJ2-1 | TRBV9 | TGTGCCAGCAGCGTAGTCAGGGGAGCCGAGCAGTTCTTC | CASSVVRGAEQFF
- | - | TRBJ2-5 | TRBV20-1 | TGCAGTGCTAGTACACTGACACAACCAATTTACTTC | CSASTLTQPIYF
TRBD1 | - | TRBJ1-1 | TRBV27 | TGTGCCAGCACCCCGGACAGGGGTTGGAGCACTGAAGCTTTCTTT | CASTPDRGWSTEAFF
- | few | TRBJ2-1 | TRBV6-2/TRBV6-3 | TGTGCCAGCTCTAAGTGGCTAGACTCAGGATACAATGAGCAGTTCTTC | CASSKWLDSGYNEQFF
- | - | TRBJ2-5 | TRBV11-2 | TGTGCCAGCAGCCTCAGGGTAGTGGAGACCCAGTACTTC | CASSLRVVETQYF
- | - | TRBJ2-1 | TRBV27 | TGTGCCAGCCACCTTACCGGGACACCCTACAATGAGCAGTTCTTC | CASHLTGTPYNEQFF
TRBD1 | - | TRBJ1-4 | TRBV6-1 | TGTGCCAGCAGAAACCGGGACAGGCATAATGAAAAACTGTTTTTT | CASRNRDRHNEKLFF
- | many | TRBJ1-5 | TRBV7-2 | TGTGCCAGCAGCTTAGTCCGGAGTCAGCCCCAGCATTTT | CASSLVRSQPQHF
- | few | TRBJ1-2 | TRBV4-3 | TGCGCCAGCAGCCGAGGGGCCCCAGTTACTAACTATGGCTACACCTTC | CASSRGAPVTNYGYTF
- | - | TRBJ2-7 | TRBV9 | TGTGCCAGCAGCGTAGGGATTACCTACGAGCAGTACTTC | CASSVGITYEQYF
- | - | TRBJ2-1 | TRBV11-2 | TGTGCCAGCAGCTTAGATGATGAGCAGTTCTTC | CASSLDDEQFF
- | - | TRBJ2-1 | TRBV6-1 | TGTGCCAGCAGTGATCGGGGTGTGTTGCGGGGTTACAATGAGCAGTTCTTC | CASSDRGVLRGYNEQFF
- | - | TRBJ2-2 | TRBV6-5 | TGTGCCAGCAGAACCATCGGGACCGGGGAGCTGTTTTTT | CASRTIGTGELFF
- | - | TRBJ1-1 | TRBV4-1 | TGCGCCAGCTGGGGTGATCTCAACCGGGCGAACACTGAAGCTTTCTTT | CASWGDLNRANTEAFF
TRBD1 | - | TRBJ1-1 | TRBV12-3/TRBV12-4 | TGTGCCAGCAGTCGGAACACAGGGGTCTCTGAAGCTTTCTTT | CASSRNTGVSEAFF
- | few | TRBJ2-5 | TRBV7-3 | TGTGCCAGCAGCTTAACCACCTCGAGGGGGGGAGACAGACAAGAGACCCAGTACTTC | CASSLTTSRGGDRQETQYF
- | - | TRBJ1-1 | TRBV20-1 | TGCAGTGCTATTATTGGGAACACTGAAGCTTTCTTT | CSAIIGNTEAFF
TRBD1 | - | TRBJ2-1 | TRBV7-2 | TGTGCCAGCAATCAGGGGGCCTACAATGAGCAGTTCTTC | CASNQGAYNEQFF
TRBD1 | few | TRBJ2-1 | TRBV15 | TGTGCCACCAGCAGAGACTCCAGGACAGGACCCTACAATGAGCAGTTCTTC | CATSRDSRTGPYNEQFF
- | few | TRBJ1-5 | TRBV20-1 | TGCAGCGCCTCAAAGTCCCCCGGACAGTGCAATCAGCCCCAGCATTTT | CSASKSPGQCNQPQHF
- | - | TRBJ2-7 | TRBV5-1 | TGCGCCAGCAGCTTGATCAAAGACGTGTACGAGCAGTACTTC | CASSLIKDVYEQYF
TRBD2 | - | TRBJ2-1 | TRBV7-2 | TGTGCCAGCAGCCGGGGACTAGCGGGAGCATATGAGCAGTTCTTC | CASSRGLAGAYEQFF
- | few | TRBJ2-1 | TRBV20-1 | TGCAGTGCTAGAGATCCCAACGAGGGAGTCTACAATGAGCAGTTCTTC | CSARDPNEGVYNEQFF
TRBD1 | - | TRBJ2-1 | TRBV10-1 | TGCGCCAGCAGCCTCGGGGGACAGGCCACATCCTACAATGAGCAGTTCTTC | CASSLGGQATSYNEQFF
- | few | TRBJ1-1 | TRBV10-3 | TGTGCCATCAGTGAAAGAGCCAACATGAACACTGAAGCTTTCTTT | CAISERANMNTEAFF
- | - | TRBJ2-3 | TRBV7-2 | TGTGCCAGCAGGAGGGGCACAGATACGCAGTATTTT | CASRRGTDTQYF
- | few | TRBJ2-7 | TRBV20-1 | TGCAGTGCTAGGGCTAGCGCCCACTACGAGCAGTACTTC | CSARASAHYEQYF
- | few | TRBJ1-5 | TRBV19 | TGTGCCAGTAGTATCAACCACCTAACCCAGCATTTT | CASSINHLTQHF
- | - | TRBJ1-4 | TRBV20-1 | TGCAGTGCTAGAGCGGACACGAAAAAACTGTTTTTT | CSARADTKKLFF
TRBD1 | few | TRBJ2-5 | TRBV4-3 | TGCGCCAGCAGCCGTTCCCTACAGGGGAGAGGGGAGACCCAGTACTTC | CASSRSLQGRGETQYF
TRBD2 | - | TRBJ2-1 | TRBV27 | TGTGCCAGCACCATTCCGGGACTAGCGGGGGCCAATGAGCAGTTCTTC | CASTIPGLAGANEQFF
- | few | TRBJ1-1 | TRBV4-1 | TGCGCCAGCAGCCAACGCCCCCCGGCGGGGGACACTGAAGCTTTCTTT | CASSQRPPAGDTEAFF
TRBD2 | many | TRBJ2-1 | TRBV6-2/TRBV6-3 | TGTGCCAGCAGTTACACTAGCGCGCGGAATGAGCAGTTCTTC | CASSYTSARNEQFF
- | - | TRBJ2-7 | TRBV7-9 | TGTGCCAGCAGCTCCCGAGGCGAGCAGTACTTC | CASSSRGEQYF